This T cell receptor delta chain was sequenced in a study of Vδ1+ human thymocytes. Study observations and caveats: In the thymus, TRG and TRD repertoires looked highly polyclonal with Gaussian CDR3 lengths. The authors advised highly purified populations and single-cell validation.

Comments on this clone: Its antigen remains unknown.

This CDR3 contains 20 residues. The germline V gene encodes CDR1 TSWWSYY and CDR2 QGS. V shed 5 bases, J shed 6 bases, and the junction held 27 bases outside the gene matches. Alphabeta T cells were depleted, then CD3+ Vdelta1+ Vdelta2- thymocytes were FACS-sorted. RNA was extracted from the cells and then reverse transcribed. Multiplex PCR used pooled V-gene forward primers and a constant-region reverse primer to amplify CDR3s. TCRdb reanalysed the multiplex PCR reads via CATT. There are under 80,000 delta-chain clones in the sample; approximately 37% occur only once, and approximately 0.3% lies in the top ten.

Sequencing was carried out using Vdelta1+ gamma-delta thymocytes from the thymus. Subset described: FACS-sorted CD3+ TCRalphabeta- TCRVdelta1+ TCRVdelta2- thymocytes. This TCR came from a boy under three years old who had congenital heart surgery. The chain couples TRDV1 to TRDJ1; 7 nucleotides match TRDD3. The chain's CDR3 is CALGTGCWGRGAPLGNKLIF. For the CDR3, the DNA is TGTGCTCTTGGGACAGGCTGCTGGGGGCGTGGGGCCCCGTTGGGAAATAAACTCATCTTT.